The entry below describes one TCR beta chain. The antigen is not known. Sample barcodes and UMIs were carried by the TCR alpha and TCR beta cDNA libraries that 5'RACE generated with constant-segment primers. TCRdb analysed the 5' RACE reads with MiXCR anew, one entry per CDR3 protein. Among 250,000 or so distinct CDR3 sequences listed, approximately 9% were seen once. The entry originates in a study of T-cell memory formation after mild COVID-19. Points from the study as a whole: Detection of some responders pre-infection suggested pre-existing cross-reactive memory T cells participated. CM and EM subsets held most contracting CD4+ clones; EMRA held CD8+ ones.

CDR1 is SGHRS and CDR2 is YFSETQ in the germline V gene. The CDR3 is made up of 14 amino acids. V was clipped by 5 bases and J by 2 bases, with 10 bases between them. This sequence joins TRBV5-1 and TRBJ2-2; D not certain. The TCR was taken from a man between 18 and 35 years old who had mild COVID-19 (a few samples of this study predate the infection). Cell type and time point are not known. Sequenced input: PBMCs or a T cell subset sorted from them (not recorded which). The DNA for the CDR3 is TGCGCCAGCAGAGGCTTTACAAACACCGGGGAGCTGTTTTTT. The encoded protein is CASRGFTNTGELFF.